These 23 T cell receptor beta chains share one sample of origin, sequenced in a study of blood T cell repertoires in COVID-19. Repertoires were generated with immunoSEQ multiplex PCR, while TCRdb's copy carries only in-frame clones and drops some. Of a few hundred thousand clones in the sample, roughly 89% are singletons; the top ten hold around 2.1%. Sequencing was done on a sample of peripheral blood. The receptors derive from a man between 45 and 60 years old with acute or convalescent COVID-19.

This rearrangement joins TRBV10-1 to TRBJ1-1; D possibly corresponds to TRBD1 (5 bases). Germline assignment: CDR1 WNHNN and CDR2 SYGVQD (reference sequence). V was pared by 6 bases and J by 1 base, with 12 bases between. The CDR3 is 14 residues long. CDR3: CASSEGLTNTEAFF. The CDR3 DNA reads TGCGCCAGCAGCGAGGGACTGACGAACACTGAAGCTTTCTTT.

In this sample, this clone turned up once. The chain has TRBV15 and TRBJ2-5; 11 nucleotides match TRBD1. The germline V gene has CDR1 LNHNV and CDR2 YYDKDF (reference sequence). There are 16 residues in the CDR3. The trim removed 6 bases at V and 5 bases at J, leaving 11 bases unmatched. The CDR3 protein is CATRPPGQGVLETQYF. The CDR3 DNA reads as TGTGCCACCAGGCCCCCGGGACAGGGGGTTTTGGAGACCCAGTACTTC.

The V gene is TRBV19, the J gene TRBJ1-3; unclear D gene. CDR3 length: 14 amino acids. Between the trimmed V and J ends, which lost 4 bases and 7 bases, there was a span of 14 bases. Looked up from germline, CDR1 is LNHDA and CDR2 is SQIVND (reference sequence). CDR3 in DNA: TGTGCCAGTAGTAACCGGGATCCTAGGAACACCATATATTTT. Its protein product is CASSNRDPRNTIYF.

The rearrangement links TRBV10-3 to TRBJ1-2, with D unclear. The germline CDR1 and CDR2 sequences are ENHRY and SYGVKD. The CDR3 has 13 amino acids. Trimming left V 4 bases short and J 0 bases short, with 6 bases between. The CDR3 bases are TGTGCCATCAGTGCGGGGACTAACTATGGCTACACCTTC. It yields the protein CAISAGTNYGYTF.

J is TRBJ1-2 and V is TRBV6-5; no firm D call. The germline gives CDR1 MNHEY, CDR2 SVGAGI. The V and J ends lost 7 bases and 8 bases respectively, with 14 bases between them. The CDR3 has 12 amino acids. The CDR3 loop is CASKDRGLGYTF. CDR3 coding DNA: TGTGCCAGCAAAGACCGGGGTTTGGGCTACACCTTC.

The genes are TRBV10-2 and TRBJ1-6; 7 positions agree with TRBD1. With 6 bases clipped from V and 13 bases from J, the junction kept 12 bases outside the gene matches. Germline V gives CDR1 WSHSY, CDR2 SAAADI. The CDR3 is 14 residues long. CDR3 sequence reads: CASSPDRALWPLHF. CDR3 nucleotide sequence: TGCGCCAGCAGCCCCGACAGGGCCCTCTGGCCCCTCCACTTT.

This clone was seen just once. This chain uses TRBV2 with TRBJ1-2; 11 nucleotides align to TRBD1. The CDR3 extends over 13 amino acids. Germline CDR1 SNHLY, CDR2 FYNNEI. After removal of 6 bases from V and 3 bases from J, the junction contained 0 bases not matched to a gene. The CDR3, as DNA: TGTGCCAGCAGGGGACAGGGGGACTATGGCTACACCTTC. Translating it yields CASRGQGDYGYTF.

V is TRBV2 and J is TRBJ2-7; D call uncertain. The CDR3 is 11 residues long. CDR1 and CDR2 (germline): SNHLY, FYNNEI. The germline V and J ends were trimmed by 3 bases and 7 bases, with 7 bases remaining between them. The CDR3 region has the DNA TGTGCCAGCAGTGAGTGGCGGGAGCAGTACTTC. Translating gives CASSEWREQYF.

The rearrangement joins TRBV9 to TRBJ1-4, with 9 bases fitting TRBD1. The CDR3 has 14 amino acids. J lost 5 bases, V lost 4 bases, and 3 bases had no gene match. CDR1 is SGDLS, CDR2 YYNGEE, per germline. CDR3 DNA: TGTGCCAGCAGCAGAGGACAGGGGAATGAAAAACTGTTTTTT. This translates into CASSRGQGNEKLFF. The whole variable domain, filled in from reference TRBV9 and TRBJ1-4, reads DSGVTQTPKHLITATGQRVTLRCSPRSGDLSVYWYQQSLDQGLQFLIQYYNGEERAKGNILERFSAQQFPDLHSELNLSSLELGDSALYFCASSRGQGNEKLFFGSGTQLSVL.

The CDR3 DNA reads as TGTGCCAGCAGCCCCGCCGACAGGGTAGGGCACTATGGCTACACCTTC. Translated, it gives CASSPADRVGHYGYTF. The chain employs TRBV7-8 and TRBJ1-2; 7 bases are a match to TRBD1. The CDR3 length is 16 residues. The V and J ends lost 5 bases and 3 bases, in that order; junction bases with no gene match: 12. In germline, CDR1 is SGHVS, CDR2 FQNEAQ.

The chain recombines TRBV7-3 with TRBJ1-1; D unclear. Trimming took 3 bases from V and 5 from J, leaving 10 bases between them. Germline V CDR1 and CDR2: SGHTA, FQGTGA. The CDR3 length is 13 residues. DNA of the CDR3: TGTGCCAGCAGCTTGCGAGGGCGAACTGAAGCTTTCTTT. It is translated as CASSLRGRTEAFF.

The genes are TRBV7-9 and TRBJ1-1; 7 positions agree with TRBD1. The CDR3 sequence is 13 residues long. The germline gives CDR1 SEHNR, CDR2 FQNEAQ (reference sequence). The V gene end was trimmed by 7 bases and the J gene end by 6 bases; junction bases not matched to a gene: 8. CDR3 region: CASTNQGGPEAFF. CDR3 coding DNA: TGTGCCAGCACTAATCAGGGGGGCCCTGAAGCTTTCTTT. Together with reference TRBV7-9 and TRBJ1-1, the CDR3 gives the full variable domain: DTGVSQNPRHKITKRGQNVTFRCDPISEHNRLYWYRQTLGQGPEFLTYFQNEAQLEKSRLLSDRFSAERPKGSFSTLEIQRTEQGDSAMYLCASTNQGGPEAFFGQGTRLTVV.

This clone was recorded once. The chain employs TRBV11-1 and TRBJ2-7; 9 bases agree with TRBD2. Germline V lookup: CDR1 SGHAT, CDR2 FQDESV (reference sequence). The junction had 2 bases not matched to a gene; V was cut back by 4 bases and J by 1 base. The CDR3 spans 14 residues. CDR3 nucleotide sequence: TGTGCCAGCAGCTCCAGCGGGGGGTCCTACGAGCAGTACTTC. Amino acids: CASSSSGGSYEQYF.

V and J are TRBV5-4 and TRBJ1-1; maybe TRBD1 (5 bases). CDR3 length: 14 amino acids. Between the trimmed V and J ends, which lost 2 bases and 3 bases, there was a span of 11 bases. The germline V gene encodes CDR1 SGHNT and CDR2 YYREEE (reference sequence). This CDR3 is CASSFPGGYTEAFF. In nucleotides, the CDR3 is TGTGCCAGCAGCTTCCCGGGGGGGTACACTGAAGCTTTCTTT.

The chain employs TRBV4-2 and TRBJ2-1, with a tentative D call TRBD1 (5 bases). The CDR3 is 16 residues long. V shed 2 bases and J shed 6 bases, with 17 bases lying between them. Germline V gene lookup returns CDR1 LGHNA and CDR2 YNFKEQ. The CDR3 sequence is CASSQSFRGTGNEQFF. Here the CDR3 DNA reads TGTGCCAGCAGCCAATCGTTTAGGGGAACCGGCAATGAGCAGTTCTTC.

The gene calls are TRBV2 and TRBJ1-5; tentatively, D is TRBD1 (6 bases). V dropped 0 bases and J dropped 5 bases, with 11 bases sitting between them. The germline V gene has CDR1 SNHLY and CDR2 FYNNEI. The CDR3 length is 15 residues. CDR3 bases: TGTGCCAGCAGTGAAGCGCTTGCAGGGGATCAGCCCCAGCATTTT. Its translation is CASSEALAGDQPQHF.

The CDR3 region has the DNA TGTGCCAGCAGCTCCGGGACTCAGTATGGCTACACCTTC. It codes for CASSSGTQYGYTF. The chain is built from TRBV5-6 and TRBJ1-2, with a possible D match to TRBD1 (5 bases). The CDR3 contains 13 residues. Germline CDR1 is SGHDT and CDR2 is YYEEEE. Trimming shortened V by 3 bases and J by 5 bases, and 11 bases separated the two germline ends.

V usage is TRBV19 and J usage is TRBJ1-2; TRBD1 matches at 11 bases. In germline, CDR1 is LNHDA, CDR2 SQIVND (reference sequence). The junction had 7 bases not matched to a gene; V was cut back by 5 bases and J by 5 bases. The length of the CDR3 is 15 residues. The DNA for the CDR3 is TGTGCCAGTAGTCCACGGACAGGGGGCGCATATGGCTACACCTTC. Amino acid sequence: CASSPRTGGAYGYTF.

In its sample, this clone was seen once. J is TRBJ2-1 and V is TRBV9; 8 bases are a match to TRBD2. The V gene end was trimmed by 1 base and the J gene end by 5 bases; junction bases not matched to a gene: 5. The CDR3 is made up of 15 amino acids. Germline CDR1 SGDLS, CDR2 YYNGEE. The CDR3 coding sequence is TGTGCCAGCAGCGTAACTCGGGGGGGCCACAATGAGCAGTTCTTC. Amino acid sequence: CASSVTRGGHNEQFF.

V gene TRBV2 combines with J gene TRBJ2-1; TRBD2 matches 7 bases. V lost 8 bases, J lost 6 bases, and 10 bases stayed unmatched. There are 14 residues in the CDR3. Germline CDR1 is SNHLY and CDR2 is FYNNEI. The CDR3 sequence is CASSLSGAFNEQFF. In nucleotides, the CDR3 is TGTGCCAGCTCCCTCAGCGGGGCCTTCAATGAGCAGTTCTTC.

The CDR3, as DNA: TGTGCCAGCAGCTCCCCCCCCGACAGGAGCTCCTATAATTCACCCCTCCACTTT. As protein: CASSSPPDRSSYNSPLHF. The chain joins TRBV7-9 to TRBJ1-6, with a tentative D call TRBD1 (6 bases). Germline-derived CDR1 and CDR2 are SEHNR and FQNEAQ (reference sequence). CDR3 length equals 18 residues. V lost 4 bases, J lost 0 bases, and 16 bases lay in between.

This clone was picked up one time. The chain joins TRBV5-1 to TRBJ1-4, with 8 bases matching TRBD1. Germline V CDR1 and CDR2: SGHRS, YFSETQ. CDR3 length: 17 amino acids. The J segment lost 2 bases and the V segment lost 1 base, leaving 7 bases of the junction unmatched. CDR3 coding DNA: TGCGCCAGCAGCTTGAGTCAGGGGGCTGGTACTAATGAAAAACTGTTTTTT. Encoded protein: CASSLSQGAGTNEKLFF.

The DNA for the CDR3 is TGTGCCAGCAGTAACGGGACATCCTACGAGCAGTACTTC. This translates into CASSNGTSYEQYF. V gene TRBV5-4 combines with J gene TRBJ2-7; D possibly corresponds to TRBD1 (6 bases). There are 13 residues in the CDR3. Trimming shortened V by 5 bases and J by 1 base, and 10 bases separated the two germline ends. CDR1 and CDR2 from the germline V gene are SGHNT and YYREEE (reference sequence).